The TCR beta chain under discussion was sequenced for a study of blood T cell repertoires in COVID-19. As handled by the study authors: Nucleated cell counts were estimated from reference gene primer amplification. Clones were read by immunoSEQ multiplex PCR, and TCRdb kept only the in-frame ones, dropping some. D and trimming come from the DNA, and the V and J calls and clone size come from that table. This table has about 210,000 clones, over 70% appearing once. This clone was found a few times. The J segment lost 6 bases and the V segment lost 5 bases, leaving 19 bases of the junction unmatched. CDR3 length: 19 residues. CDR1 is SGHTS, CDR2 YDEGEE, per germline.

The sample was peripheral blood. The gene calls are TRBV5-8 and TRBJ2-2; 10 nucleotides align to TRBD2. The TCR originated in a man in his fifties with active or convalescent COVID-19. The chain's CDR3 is CASRPLSRSGGAFAGELFF. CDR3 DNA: TGTGCCAGCAGGCCCTTATCGAGGAGCGGGGGGGCCTTCGCCGGGGAGCTGTTTTTT.